This T cell receptor (beta chain) was sequenced in a study of blood T cells in healthy people across ages. With a J-beta primer mix and a sample-barcoded 5' primer, a second PCR ran roughly 6 to 12 cycles. Each CDR3 protein gets one entry after TCRdb re-called the 5' RACE reads with MiXCR. The data hold almost 550,000 distinct CDR3 sequences, with around 24% observed a single time. CDR3 size: 16 residues. From germline, CDR1 is LGHNA and CDR2 YSLEER. This clonotype has just a few counts. This sample also appeared in a second study, on T cells of mothers and their children. That paper adds: An overlap that was slightly higher, though non-significant, was seen in related mother-child pairs versus unrelated pairs.

The gene calls are TRBV4-3 and TRBJ2-5; D may correspond to TRBD1 or TRBD2 (6 bases each). The better agreement between TRBJ2-1 and the DNA end casts doubt on the J call. The TCR originated in a boy aged 5-17 years in good health. The sequencing input was blood. The CDR3 bases are TGCGCCAGCAGCCAAGATGGCCGGGGGCCATACAATGAGCAGTTCTTC. Encoded protein: CASSQDGRGPYNEQFF.